The clone carrying this T cell receptor beta chain was recorded once. Its specificity is unknown. The data are from a study of cytomegalovirus exposure and HLA in healthy donors. Findings and limits, study-wide: TRBV6-2, TRBV6-3 and other indistinguishable V segments were excluded.

The PCR used 60 Vbeta and 13 Jbeta primers. Only in-frame clones appear in the TCRdb table, and some are missing; sequencing was by immunoSEQ multiplex PCR. The sample includes approximately 70,000 clones, 55% to 75% of them seen just once. With 2 bases clipped from V and 2 bases from J, the junction kept 3 bases outside the gene matches. The CDR3 covers 14 residues. The germline CDR1 and CDR2 sequences are SGHRS and YFSETQ. The V and J genes are TRBV5-1 and TRBJ2-5; 7 bases map to TRBD1. The sample was PBMCs. This TCR was recovered from a woman aged 40 to 50 in good health and CMV-seropositive. This chain's CDR3 is CASSLQGQQETQYF. The CDR3 bases are TGCGCCAGCAGCTTACAGGGACAGCAAGAGACCCAGTACTTC. Combining the CDR3 with reference TRBV5-1 and TRBJ2-5 gives the whole variable domain KAGVTQTPRYLIKTRGQQVTLSCSPISGHRSVSWYQQTPGQGLQFLFEYFSETQRNKGNFPGRFSGRQFSNSRSEMNVSTLELGDSALYLCASSLQGQQETQYFGPGTRLLVL.